The rows below give T cell receptor beta chains drawn from one sample of a study of blood T cell repertoires in COVID-19. Libraries were prepared by immunoSEQ multiplex PCR; TCRdb keeps only in-frame clonotypes and omits some of them. The sample carries around 58,000 clones, 70% to 90% recorded once. Sequenced sample: PBMCs or T cells enriched from blood (not recorded which). The source of these receptors is a woman aged 40 to 50 who had recovered from COVID-19. Each CDR3 is given with its conserved first and last residue. Fields, in order: clone size, D gene, V gene, J gene, CDR3 length, CDR3 protein, CDR3 DNA. A D gene is named only where the DNA matches it firmly. Size is omitted from some rows. Given values are once, few, many or a class for expanded clones.

-	-	TRBV5-6	TRBJ1-1	15	CASSERGSEGTEAFF	TGTGCCAGCAGCGAGCGGGGCTCTGAGGGCACTGAAGCTTTCTTT
once	TRBD2	TRBV28	TRBJ2-7	16	CASSSRTSGASYEQYF	TGTGCCAGCAGTTCGAGAACTAGCGGGGCCTCCTACGAGCAGTACTTC
-	-	TRBV25-1	TRBJ1-1	13	CASSESGRAEAFF	TGTGCCAGCAGTGAAAGCGGCCGCGCTGAAGCTTTCTTT
-	-	TRBV11-3	TRBJ1-1	14	CASSLVLQGTEAFF	TGTGCCAGCAGCTTAGTGCTACAGGGCACTGAAGCTTTCTTT
few	TRBD2	TRBV10-1	TRBJ2-2	14	CASSTSGDTGELFF	TGCGCCAGCAGTACTAGCGGGGACACCGGGGAGCTGTTTTTT
once	TRBD1	TRBV7-6	TRBJ1-5	15	CASSRDRGPSQPQHF	TGTGCCAGCAGCCGGGACAGGGGGCCAAGTCAGCCCCAGCATTTT
once	-	TRBV27	TRBJ2-3	14	CASSSGRRGDTQYF	TGTGCCAGCAGTTCCGGGCGGCGGGGAGATACGCAGTATTTT
-	TRBD1	TRBV7-2	TRBJ1-4	16	CASSPGQGKTNEKLFF	TGTGCCAGCAGCCCGGGACAGGGGAAAACTAATGAAAAACTGTTTTTT
-	-	TRBV10-3	TRBJ2-5	15	CAISEALAGQETQYF	TGTGCCATCAGTGAGGCCTTAGCGGGACAGGAGACCCAGTACTTC
-	-	TRBV5-1	TRBJ1-2	14	CASSSSTGNYGYTF	TGCGCCAGCAGCTCCTCCACAGGGAACTATGGCTACACCTTC
-	TRBD1	TRBV19	TRBJ2-1	16	CASSILSGGNSNEQFF	TGTGCCAGTAGTATTCTGTCAGGGGGCAATAGCAATGAGCAGTTCTTC
-	-	TRBV5-6	TRBJ2-7	14	CASSFVDSSYEQYF	TGTGCCAGCAGCTTTGTGGACAGCTCCTACGAGCAGTACTTC
-	-	TRBV2	TRBJ2-7	17	CASSEGPVGGNIYEQYF	TGTGCCAGCAGTGAAGGCCCTGTGGGGGGTAATATCTACGAGCAGTACTTC
-	-	TRBV11-3	TRBJ2-2	16	CASSLYGTTNTGELFF	TGTGCCAGCAGCTTATACGGGACAACGAACACCGGGGAGCTGTTTTTT
-	-	TRBV6-5	TRBJ1-2	13	CASSTTGYYGYTF	TGTGCCAGCAGTACCACAGGATACTATGGCTACACCTTC
-	-	TRBV12-3/TRBV12-4	TRBJ2-1	13	CASSPGLDNEQFF	TGTGCCAGCAGTCCGGGACTCGACAATGAGCAGTTCTTC
-	-	TRBV5-1	TRBJ2-5	16	CASSLWGRARQETQYF	TGCGCCAGCAGCTTGTGGGGCAGGGCAAGGCAAGAGACCCAGTACTTC
once	-	TRBV11-2	TRBJ1-2	14	CASSLGSVNYGYTF	TGTGCCAGCAGCTTAGGATCAGTTAACTATGGCTACACCTTC
-	-	TRBV19	TRBJ2-2	15	CASRLAGIDTGELFF	TGTGCCAGTAGGCTAGCCGGGATCGACACCGGGGAGCTGTTTTTT
-	-	TRBV27	TRBJ1-3	14	CASSLGGAGNTIYF	TGTGCCAGCAGTTTGGGGGGAGCTGGAAACACCATATATTTT
-	-	TRBV5-4	TRBJ2-7	14	CASSLDRSSYEQYF	TGTGCCAGCAGCTTGGACAGGAGCTCCTACGAGCAGTACTTC
-	TRBD1	TRBV10-2	TRBJ2-7	15	CASSERTGLSLEQYF	TGCGCCAGCAGTGAACGGACAGGGCTGTCCCTCGAGCAGTACTTC
once	-	TRBV27	TRBJ2-7	13	CASSLRQGYEQYF	TGTGCCAGCAGTTTAAGGCAGGGCTACGAGCAGTACTTC
-	-	TRBV5-1	TRBJ2-6	13	CASSQSGANVLTF	TGCGCCAGCAGCCAATCTGGGGCCAACGTCCTGACTTTC
once	-	TRBV10-3	TRBJ2-3	17	CAISESRLATSTDTQYF	TGTGCCATCAGTGAGTCACGGCTAGCGACTAGCACAGATACGCAGTATTTT
-	-	TRBV15	TRBJ1-1	15	CATSRAGGLSTEAFF	TGTGCCACCAGCAGAGCGGGGGGGTTGAGCACTGAAGCTTTCTTT
-	TRBD2	TRBV18	TRBJ2-2	17	CASSPSSGGSNTGELFF	TGTGCCAGCTCACCGTCTAGCGGGGGATCGAACACCGGGGAGCTGTTTTTT
once	-	TRBV5-4	TRBJ2-5	11	CASSLDGTQYF	TGTGCCAGCAGCTTGGACGGGACCCAGTACTTC
-	TRBD1	TRBV6-5	TRBJ2-7	14	CASSTWDRGYEQYF	TGTGCCAGCAGTACCTGGGACAGGGGCTACGAGCAGTACTTC
-	TRBD1	TRBV9	TRBJ1-4	15	CASSEGQVPNEKLFF	TGTGCCAGCAGCGAGGGACAGGTACCTAATGAAAAACTGTTTTTT
-	TRBD2	TRBV2	TRBJ2-7	16	CASRGPLAGGRGEQYF	TGTGCCAGCAGGGGGCCACTAGCGGGGGGCCGGGGCGAGCAGTACTTC
-	TRBD2	TRBV7-9	TRBJ2-1	12	CASSSTSAEQFF	TGTGCCAGCAGCTCAACTAGCGCTGAGCAGTTCTTC
-	-	TRBV29-1	TRBJ2-4	12	CSVGGAQNIQYF	TGCAGCGTGGGGGGGGCCCAAAACATTCAGTACTTC
-	-	TRBV6-4	TRBJ2-7	13	CASSEAGESEQYF	TGTGCCAGCAGTGAAGCAGGGGAGAGCGAGCAGTACTTC
once	-	TRBV19	TRBJ2-1	15	CASSIDQYSYNEQFF	TGTGCCAGTAGTATAGATCAGTACTCCTACAATGAGCAGTTCTTC
-	TRBD2	TRBV2	TRBJ2-1	14	CASSGGSGVNEQFF	TGTGCCAGCAGTGGTGGTAGCGGGGTAAATGAGCAGTTCTTC
-	TRBD1	TRBV19	TRBJ1-6	17	CASSVTGGDNDNSPLHF	TGTGCCAGTAGTGTTACAGGGGGCGATAATGATAATTCACCCCTCCACTTT
-	TRBD1	TRBV6-5	TRBJ2-7	15	CASRGLRQGAREQYF	TGTGCCAGCAGAGGTCTCCGACAGGGGGCGCGGGAGCAGTACTTC
few	TRBD1	TRBV18	TRBJ2-1	15	CASSPRTGGVNEQFF	TGTGCCAGCTCACCAAGGACAGGGGGAGTAAATGAGCAGTTCTTC
-	-	TRBV5-4	TRBJ2-2	16	CASSLAPLSATGELFF	TGTGCCAGCAGCTTGGCCCCTCTTAGCGCGACCGGGGAGCTGTTTTTT
-	TRBD1	TRBV4-1	TRBJ1-1	15	CASSQSGGLNTEAFF	TGCGCCAGCAGCCAGTCAGGGGGGCTGAACACTGAAGCTTTCTTT
-	-	TRBV11-3	TRBJ2-2	17	CASSLGGPIIGTGELFF	TGTGCCAGCAGCTTAGGAGGTCCTATCATCGGGACCGGGGAGCTGTTTTTT
-	TRBD1	TRBV19	TRBJ1-1	14	CASSTGQGGAEAFF	TGTGCCAGTAGTACAGGACAGGGTGGGGCTGAAGCTTTCTTT
-	TRBD1	TRBV2	TRBJ2-2	15	CASRVDRGNTGELFF	TGTGCCAGCAGGGTAGACAGGGGGAACACCGGGGAGCTGTTTTTT